Below are 10 T cell receptor beta chains sequenced from a single sample in a study of blood T cell repertoires in COVID-19. Produced via immunoSEQ multiplex PCR; TCRdb's table is partial and in-frame only. This table holds about 330,000 clones, roughly 85% found once. The sample consisted of PBMCs or T cells enriched from blood (not recorded which). Receptors originate from a woman aged 25 to 39 who had recovered from COVID-19.

This chain joins TRBV11-3 and TRBJ2-2; D may be TRBD2 (5 bases). Trimming removed 5 bases at V and 4 bases at J, with 8 bases between. Germline V lookup: CDR1 SGHNT, CDR2 YENEEA. The CDR3 spans 13 residues. This CDR3 is CASSPDSTGELFF. CDR3 DNA sequence: TGTGCCAGCAGCCCGGACTCCACCGGGGAGCTGTTTTTT. Combining the CDR3 with reference TRBV11-3 and TRBJ2-2 gives the whole variable domain EAGVVQSPRYKIIEKKQPVAFWCNPISGHNTLYWYLQNLGQGPELLIRYENEEAVDDSQLPKDRFSAERLKGVDSTLKIQPAELGDSAVYLCASSPDSTGELFFGEGSRLTVL.

This chain connects TRBV2 to TRBJ1-1; TRBD1 might be the D (5 bases). The V gene's germline CDR1 is SNHLY and CDR2 FYNNEI. The CDR3 has 14 residues. Between the trimmed V and J ends, which lost 7 bases and 12 bases, there was a span of 24 bases. The CDR3 nucleotides read TGTGCCAGCACTCCGGCTCCCAGGGAGGCGGAAACTTTCTTT. Its translation is CASTPAPREAETFF.

The J gene is TRBJ2-4, the V gene TRBV2; no reliable D call. Trimming removed 5 bases from V and 0 bases from J, with 11 bases in between. CDR1 SNHLY and CDR2 FYNNEI come from the germline V gene. This CDR3 comprises 15 residues. CDR3 sequence: CASSPSVLAKNIQYF. The DNA of the CDR3 is TGTGCCAGCAGTCCTTCGGTTCTAGCCAAAAACATTCAGTACTTC.

This rearrangement joins TRBV19 to TRBJ2-2, with D maybe TRBD1 (6 bases). Germline CDR1 and CDR2: LNHDA and SQIVND (reference sequence). The V and J ends lost 7 bases and 0 bases respectively, with 12 bases between them. This CDR3 has 15 residues. CDR3 loop: CASKQGNANTGELFF. CDR3 sequence (DNA): TGTGCCAGTAAACAGGGCAATGCGAACACCGGGGAGCTGTTTTTT.

The gene calls are TRBV27 and TRBJ2-3; D is possibly TRBD1 (6 bases). V shed 3 bases and J shed 4 bases, with 17 bases lying between them. Germline V gene data show CDR1 as MNHEY and CDR2 as SMNVEV (reference sequence). The CDR3 covers 16 residues. CDR3 sequence reads: CASSLSSGVGADTQYF. The CDR3 nucleotides read TGTGCCAGCAGTTTGAGTTCAGGGGTAGGCGCAGATACGCAGTATTTT.

V gene TRBV9 combines with J gene TRBJ1-1, with D tentatively TRBD1 (6 bases). Deletions cut 3 bases from V and 7 bases from J, with 13 bases between. CDR1 is SGDLS and CDR2 is YYNGEE in the germline V gene. This CDR3 contains 13 residues. CDR3: CASSEARGSEAFF. The CDR3 DNA is TGTGCCAGCAGCGAGGCAAGGGGGAGTGAAGCTTTCTTT.

The sample holds a few counts of this clone. This rearrangement joins TRBV9 to TRBJ1-1; possible D gene TRBD1, 6 bases. The V end lost 3 bases, the J end lost 1 base, and 7 bases lay between the germline ends. CDR1 is SGDLS, CDR2 YYNGEE, per germline. The CDR3 is 13 residues long. CDR3: CASSGQANTEAFF. The CDR3 DNA reads TGTGCCAGCAGCGGACAGGCGAACACTGAAGCTTTCTTT. The full variable domain, its missing parts supplied by reference TRBV9 and TRBJ1-1, is DSGVTQTPKHLITATGQRVTLRCSPRSGDLSVYWYQQSLDQGLQFLIQYYNGEERAKGNILERFSAQQFPDLHSELNLSSLELGDSALYFCASSGQANTEAFFGQGTRLTVV.

This clone came up once. The chain uses TRBV11-2 and TRBJ2-7; TRBD1 matches 8 bases. CDR3 length equals 16 residues. V lost 2 bases to trimming and J lost 2 bases; unmatched junction nucleotides: 8. CDR1 SGHAT and CDR2 FQNNGV come from the germline V gene. CDR3 nucleotide sequence: TGTGCCAGCAGCTTAACAGGACAGGGTAGAACCTACGAGCAGTACTTC. Translation: CASSLTGQGRTYEQYF.

The CDR3 protein is CASSPGGHATNEKLFF. The CDR3, as DNA: TGTGCCAGCAGCCCGGGCGGACATGCAACTAATGAAAAACTGTTTTTT. The chain couples TRBV5-4 to TRBJ1-4; tentatively, D is TRBD1 (5 bases). V lost 4 bases and J lost 0, with 13 bases in between. CDR1 SGHNT and CDR2 YYREEE come from the germline V gene (reference sequence). The CDR3 runs to 16 residues.

This clone was seen a single time. The rearrangement links TRBV30 to TRBJ1-6, with TRBD1 matching over 9 bases. V lost 3 bases to trimming and J lost 8 bases; unmatched junction nucleotides: 11. The CDR3 covers 16 residues. Germline loops: CDR1 GTSNPN, CDR2 SVGIG (reference sequence). The CDR3 DNA reads as TGTGCCTGGAGGGTTCCGGGACAGGGACTAGATTCACCCCTCCACTTT. This sequence encodes CAWRVPGQGLDSPLHF.